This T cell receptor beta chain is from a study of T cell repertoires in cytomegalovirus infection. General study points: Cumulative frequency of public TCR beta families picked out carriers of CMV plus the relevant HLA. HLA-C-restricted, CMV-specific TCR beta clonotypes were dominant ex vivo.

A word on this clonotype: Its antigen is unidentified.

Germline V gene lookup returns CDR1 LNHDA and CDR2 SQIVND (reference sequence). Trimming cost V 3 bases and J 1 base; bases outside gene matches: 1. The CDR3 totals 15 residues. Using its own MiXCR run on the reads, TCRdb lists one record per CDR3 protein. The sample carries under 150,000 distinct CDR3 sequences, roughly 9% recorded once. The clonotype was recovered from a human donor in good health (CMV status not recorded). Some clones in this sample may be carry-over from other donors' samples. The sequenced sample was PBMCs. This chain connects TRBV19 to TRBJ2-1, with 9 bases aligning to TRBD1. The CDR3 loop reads CASSMGTGSYNEQFF. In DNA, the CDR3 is TGTGCCAGTAGTATGGGGACAGGGTCCTACAATGAGCAGTTCTTC.